The 19 T cell receptor beta chains in this list originate from one sample, sequenced in a study of T cell repertoires in cytomegalovirus infection. No antigen has been identified for these receptors. TCRdb re-called the reads with MiXCR, one entry per CDR3 protein. In the table there are around 770,000 distinct CDR3 sequences, just under 30% of which are singletons. The sample consisted of cultured CD8+ T cells from PBMCs, taken from culture after CMV antigen stimulation. All receptors derive from a human donor in good health (CMV status not recorded). Some clones in this sample may be carry-over from other donors' samples.

Ten or more counts support this clonotype. This chain links TRBV7-6 with TRBJ2-2; TRBD2 matches at 10 bases. Germline-derived CDR1 and CDR2 are SGHVS and FNYEAQ. V shed 5 bases and J 6 bases; nucleotides not matched to a gene: 9. The CDR3 spans 16 residues. The DNA of the CDR3 is TGTGCCAGCAGCCCGCTAGCGGGGGAATCAGCCGGGGAGCTGTTTTTT. Translation: CASSPLAGESAGELFF.

The chain employs TRBV12-5 and TRBJ2-7; tentatively, D is TRBD2 (6 bases). Deletions cut 9 bases from V and 4 bases from J, with 19 bases between. This CDR3 is 14 amino acids long. In germline, CDR1 is LGHNT, CDR2 FRNRAP. Written as DNA, the CDR3 is TGTGCTAGGGCCCCTAGGCGGGGACTTTACGAGCAGTACGTC. This codes for CARAPRRGLYEQYV.

This sequence joins TRBV3-1 and TRBJ2-5, with TRBD2 as a possible D gene (5 bases). Germline V gene lookup returns CDR1 LGHDT and CDR2 YNNKEL (reference sequence). The CDR3 consists of 13 residues. V lost 7 bases and J lost 5, with 14 bases in between. The chain's CDR3 is CASNEPGKETQYF. CDR3 DNA sequence: TGTGCCAGCAACGAACCGGGGAAGGAGACCCAGTACTTC.

The CDR3 DNA reads as TGTGCCAGCAGTTACTCTAGGGAGTTGTACCAAGAGACCCAGTACTTC. This encodes CASSYSRELYQETQYF. This chain connects TRBV6-2 or TRBV6-3 to TRBJ2-5; tentative D call: TRBD2 (5 bases). Germline CDR1 and CDR2: MNHEY and SVGEGT. V dropped 0 bases and J dropped 0 bases, with 11 bases sitting between them. The CDR3 is 16 amino acids.

A few counts support this clonotype. This chain uses TRBV6-1 with TRBJ2-7; TRBD1 matches at 8 bases. The germline CDR1 and CDR2 sequences are MNHNS and SASEGT. The CDR3 has 13 residues. The junction had 2 bases not matched to a gene; V was cut back by 5 bases and J by 2 bases. The chain's CDR3 is CASSWDRPYEQYV. The CDR3 nucleotides are TGTGCCAGCAGTTGGGACAGGCCCTACGAGCAGTACGTC.

The sample holds a few counts of this clonotype. The chain employs TRBV2 and TRBJ2-2, with 7 nucleotides matching TRBD1. Germline trimming cut 4 bases from V and 6 bases from J; bases unmatched to any gene: 11. Looked up from germline, CDR1 is SNHLY and CDR2 is FYNNEI. The CDR3 contains 16 residues. The CDR3, as DNA: TGTGCCAGCAGTGCATACCGGGACAGTTACTCCGGGGAGCTGTTTTTT. The encoded protein is CASSAYRDSYSGELFF.

This clonotype was counted a few times. The chain employs TRBV10-2 and TRBJ1-1; TRBD1 might be the D (6 bases). CDR3 length: 18 amino acids. V lost 3 bases, J lost 1 base, and 21 bases lay in between. Per germline, CDR1 WSHSY and CDR2 SAAADI. The DNA of the CDR3 is TGCGCCAGCAGTGACCCTACCCAGGTGGGGGCCTGGAACACTGAAGCTTTCTTT. Its translation: CASSDPTQVGAWNTEAFF.

In this sample, this clonotype turned up a few times. This clone may be a read error of a much larger clone one base away. The chain links TRBV6-2 or TRBV6-3 to TRBJ2-7; D not resolved. Trimming stripped 5 bases from V and 3 bases from J, with 8 bases between. The V gene's germline CDR1 is MNHEY and CDR2 SVGEGT. This CDR3 is 12 amino acids long. CDR3 bases: TGTGCCAGCAGTCCCCGCTACTACGAGCAGTACTTC. Translation: CASSPRYYEQYF.

In this sample, this clonotype turned up a few times. The chain has TRBV12-5 and TRBJ2-7; D is perhaps TRBD1 or TRBD2 (5 bases each). V was clipped by 2 bases and J by 4 bases, with 9 bases between them. The CDR3 covers 13 residues. The germline CDR1 and CDR2 sequences are LGHNT and FRNRAP. The CDR3 is CASGLWGKYEQYF. The CDR3 DNA follows: TGTGCTAGTGGTTTGTGGGGGAAGTACGAGCAGTACTTC.

V usage is TRBV19 and J usage is TRBJ2-1; 13 bases fit TRBD2. V lost 8 bases to trimming and J lost 6 bases; unmatched junction nucleotides: 7. CDR3 length: 15 amino acids. Germline V gene lookup returns CDR1 LNHDA and CDR2 SQIVND (reference sequence). CDR3 region: CASSSTSGGSNEQFF. CDR3 bases: TGTGCCAGTTCGTCGACTAGCGGGGGGAGCAATGAGCAGTTCTTC.

This clonotype was counted a few times. V usage is TRBV6-1 and J usage is TRBJ2-3, with 7 bases identical to TRBD2. V lost 7 bases and J lost 0; bases outside the gene matches: 4. Germline CDR1 MNHNS, CDR2 SASEGT. The CDR3 has 14 amino acids. The CDR3 is CASTGLGSTDTQYF. CDR3 sequence (DNA): TGTGCCAGCACTGGACTAGGTAGCACAGATACGCAGTATTTT.

This chain links TRBV6-8 with TRBJ1-1, with a tentative D call TRBD1 (6 bases). V dropped 2 bases and J dropped 7 bases, with 17 bases sitting between them. Germline loops: CDR1 MNHGY, CDR2 SAAAGT. The CDR3 extends over 15 amino acids. CDR3 loop: CASSYLQALDSEAFF. In DNA form, the CDR3 reads TGTGCCAGCAGTTACCTCCAGGCCTTGGACAGTGAAGCTTTCTTT.

This clonotype was counted only a few times. The J gene is TRBJ1-5, the V gene TRBV12-3 or TRBV12-4; TRBD1 is a possible D gene (5 bases). Trimming removed 3 bases from V and 3 bases from J, with 12 bases in between. This CDR3 is built from 15 residues. The CDR3 nucleotides read TGTGCCAGCAGTTTTGCAGGGCTGAACAATCAGCCCCAGCATTTT. Protein: CASSFAGLNNQPQHF.

The chain carries TRBV24-1 and TRBJ2-1, with a tentative D call TRBD2 (5 bases). CDR3 length: 12 residues. The V and J ends lost 9 bases and 7 bases respectively, with 12 bases between them. CDR1 is KGHDR, CDR2 SFDVKD, per germline. The CDR3, as DNA: TGTGCCACCGGGATCCCGGGGAATGAGCAGTTCTTC. This sequence encodes CATGIPGNEQFF.

A remark on this clonotype: The germline gene is not matched at one end of the junction; a read error may be the cause. The V gene is TRBV7-6, the J gene TRBJ2-3; D is unclear. The CDR3 length is 15 residues. Germline CDR1 is SGHVS and CDR2 is FNYEAQ. The CDR3, as DNA: TGTACCAGCAGCTTAGCAGGCCGCTTCACAGATACGCAGTATTTT. This codes for CTSSLAGRFTDTQYF.

This clonotype was picked up a small number of times. The chain has TRBV4-1 and TRBJ2-1; a possible D gene is TRBD2 (6 bases). The CDR3 contains 15 residues. In germline, CDR1 is MGHRA, CDR2 YSYEKL. Trimming took off 2 bases at V and 5 bases at J, with 13 bases between the two ends. CDR3 loop: CASSQPLGGNNEQFF. CDR3 nucleotide sequence: TGCGCCAGCAGCCAACCCCTGGGAGGAAACAATGAGCAGTTCTTC.

DNA for the CDR3: TGTGCCAGCAGCTCCTGGACAGGAACCGTCATGAACACTGAAGCTTTCTTT. This translates into CASSSWTGTVMNTEAFF. The V call is TRBV11-2, the J call TRBJ1-1, with 7 bases fitting TRBD1. CDR3 length: 17 residues. The germline V gene has CDR1 SGHAT and CDR2 FQNNGV. The V segment lost 4 bases and the J segment 0 bases; nucleotides outside the gene matches: 11.

This chain links TRBV3-1 with TRBJ2-1; 12 bases are a match to TRBD2. V lost 5 bases, J lost 8 bases, and 7 bases stayed unmatched. Germline V CDR1 and CDR2: LGHDT, YNNKEL (reference sequence). CDR3 length equals 15 residues. This chain's CDR3 is CASSDLAGGPDEQFF. The CDR3 region has the DNA TGTGCCAGCAGCGATCTAGCGGGGGGGCCTGATGAGCAGTTCTTC.

This clonotype was observed a handful of times. The chain links TRBV2 to TRBJ2-3; 8 bases are a match to TRBD1. The CDR3 has 15 amino acids. Germline trimming cut 7 bases from V and 2 bases from J; bases unmatched to any gene: 8. The germline gives CDR1 SNHLY, CDR2 FYNNEI. In DNA, the CDR3 is TGTGCCAGCATGTTACGGACAGGGTTCACAGATACGCAGTATTTT. Protein: CASMLRTGFTDTQYF.